This is a list of T cell receptor beta chains from one sample in a study of beta chain features in type 1 diabetes. This table comes from immunoSEQ multiplex PCR, and its TCRdb copy is limited to in-frame clones, with some not included. The table records about 280,000 clones, about 15% of them present only once. Sequencing was carried out using naive CD4+ T cells from blood. These receptors were taken from a man aged 18 to 29 with type 1 diabetes. CDR3s leave out the opening cysteine and the closing phenylalanine or tryptophan. Each record gives: V gene, J gene, CDR3 protein.

>TRBV6-1|TRBJ1-5
ASSAGQVNQPQH
>TRBV6-5|TRBJ1-5
ASSLQGNQPQH
>TRBV29-1|TRBJ1-1
SVGTMNTEAF
>TRBV18|TRBJ2-5
ASSRGTDQETQY
>TRBV9|TRBJ2-3
ASSVAGTTDTQY
>TRBV29-1|TRBJ2-5
SVVAGAGGETQY
>TRBV30|TRBJ1-5
AWSQGLPQH
>TRBV28|TRBJ2-7
ASKLMGATYEQY
>TRBV11-2|TRBJ2-5
ASAYGGIRETQY
>TRBV2|TRBJ2-2
ASSETGGLQLF
>TRBV7-7|TRBJ2-3
ASSESGEWLY
>TRBV29-1|TRBJ2-5
SVAFGIQETQY
>TRBV28|TRBJ2-7
ASSFVFGSGTNEQY
>TRBV7-9|TRBJ2-7
ATGTSGRDEQY
>TRBV27|TRBJ2-5
ASRRLAGGQETQY
>TRBV6-5|TRBJ2-7
ASSSPGDHSYEQY